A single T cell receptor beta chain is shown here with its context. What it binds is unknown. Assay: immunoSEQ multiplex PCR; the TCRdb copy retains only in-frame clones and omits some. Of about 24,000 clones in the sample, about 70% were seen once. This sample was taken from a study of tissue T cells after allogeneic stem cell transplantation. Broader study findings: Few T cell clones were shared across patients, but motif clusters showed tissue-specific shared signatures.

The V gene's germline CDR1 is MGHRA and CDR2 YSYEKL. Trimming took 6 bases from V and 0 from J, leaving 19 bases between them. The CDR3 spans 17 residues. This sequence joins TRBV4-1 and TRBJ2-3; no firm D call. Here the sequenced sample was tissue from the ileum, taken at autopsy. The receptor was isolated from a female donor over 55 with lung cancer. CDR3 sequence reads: CASSWRIATISTDTQYF. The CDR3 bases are TGCGCCAGCAGTTGGAGAATAGCAACGATTAGCACAGATACGCAGTATTTT.